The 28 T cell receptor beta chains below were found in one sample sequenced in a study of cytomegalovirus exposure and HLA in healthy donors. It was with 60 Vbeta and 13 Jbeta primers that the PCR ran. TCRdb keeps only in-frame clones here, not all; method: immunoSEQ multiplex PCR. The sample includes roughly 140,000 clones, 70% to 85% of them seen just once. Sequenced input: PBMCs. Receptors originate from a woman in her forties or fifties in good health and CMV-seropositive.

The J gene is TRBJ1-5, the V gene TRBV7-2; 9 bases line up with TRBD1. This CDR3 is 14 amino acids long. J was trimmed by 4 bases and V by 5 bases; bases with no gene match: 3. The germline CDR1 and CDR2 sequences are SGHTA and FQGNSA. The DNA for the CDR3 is TGTGCCAGCAGCCAACAGGGGGCGAATCAGCCCCAGCATTTT. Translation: CASSQQGANQPQHF.

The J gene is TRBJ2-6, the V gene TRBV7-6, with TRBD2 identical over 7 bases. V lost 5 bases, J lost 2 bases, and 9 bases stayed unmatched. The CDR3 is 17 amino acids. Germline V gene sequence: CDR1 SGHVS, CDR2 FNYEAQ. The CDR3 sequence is CASSGRTRSAGANVLTF. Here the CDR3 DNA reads TGTGCCAGCAGCGGTCGGACTAGGAGTGCTGGGGCCAACGTCCTGACTTTC.

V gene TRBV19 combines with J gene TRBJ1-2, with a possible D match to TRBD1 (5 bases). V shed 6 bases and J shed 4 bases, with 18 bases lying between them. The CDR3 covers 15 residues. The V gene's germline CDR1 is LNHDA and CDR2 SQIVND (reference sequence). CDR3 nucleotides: TGTGCCAGTAGCCCGATTTCAAACAGGCTCTATGGCTACACCTTC. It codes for CASSPISNRLYGYTF.

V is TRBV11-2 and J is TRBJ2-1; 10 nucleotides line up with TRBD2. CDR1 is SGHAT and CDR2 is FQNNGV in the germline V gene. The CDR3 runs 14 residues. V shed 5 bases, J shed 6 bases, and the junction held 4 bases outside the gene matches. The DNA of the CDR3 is TGTGCCAGCAGCCTGGGACTAGCGTCCAATGAGCAGTTCTTC. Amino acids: CASSLGLASNEQFF.

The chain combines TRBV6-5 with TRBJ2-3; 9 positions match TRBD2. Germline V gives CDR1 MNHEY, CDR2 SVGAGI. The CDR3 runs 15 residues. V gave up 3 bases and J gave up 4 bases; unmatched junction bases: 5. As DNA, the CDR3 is TGTGCCAGCAGTTATACGGGACTAGCCGCAGATACGCAGTATTTT. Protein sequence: CASSYTGLAADTQYF.

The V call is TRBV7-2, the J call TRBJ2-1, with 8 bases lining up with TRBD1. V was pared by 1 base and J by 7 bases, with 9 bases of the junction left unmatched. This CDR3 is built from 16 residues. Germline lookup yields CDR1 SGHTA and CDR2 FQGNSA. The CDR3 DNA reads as TGTGCCAGCAGCTTAGACTCGACAGGGGTCCGAAATGAGCAGTTCTTC. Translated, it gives CASSLDSTGVRNEQFF.

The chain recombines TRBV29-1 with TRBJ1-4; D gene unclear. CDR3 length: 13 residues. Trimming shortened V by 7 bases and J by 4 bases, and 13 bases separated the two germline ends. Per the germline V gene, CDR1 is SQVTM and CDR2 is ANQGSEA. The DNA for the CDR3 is TGCAGCGCCGCCAGGCACCTTAATGAAAAACTGTTTTTT. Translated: CSAARHLNEKLFF.

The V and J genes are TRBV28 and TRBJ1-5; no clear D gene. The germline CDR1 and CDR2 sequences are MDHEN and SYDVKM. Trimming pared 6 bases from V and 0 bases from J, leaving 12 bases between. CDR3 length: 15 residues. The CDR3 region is CASSLLGSSNQPQHF. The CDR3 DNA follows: TGTGCCAGCAGCCTCCTTGGCTCTAGCAATCAGCCCCAGCATTTT. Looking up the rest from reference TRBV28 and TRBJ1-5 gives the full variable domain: DVKVTQSSRYLVKRTGEKVFLECVQDMDHENMFWYRQDPGLGLRLIYFSYDVKMKEKGDIPEGYSVSREKKERFSLILESASTNQTSMYLCASSLLGSSNQPQHFGDGTRLSIL.

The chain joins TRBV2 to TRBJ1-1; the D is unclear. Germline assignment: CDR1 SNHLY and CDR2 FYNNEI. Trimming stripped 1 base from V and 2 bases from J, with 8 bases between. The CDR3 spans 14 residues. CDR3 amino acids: CASSEGRRNTEAFF. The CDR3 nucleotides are TGTGCCAGCAGTGAAGGGCGGCGAAACACTGAAGCTTTCTTT.

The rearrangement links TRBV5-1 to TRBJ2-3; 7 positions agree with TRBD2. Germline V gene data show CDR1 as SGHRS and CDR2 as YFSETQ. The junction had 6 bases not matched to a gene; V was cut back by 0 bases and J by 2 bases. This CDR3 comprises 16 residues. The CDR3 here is CASSLVRGSNTDTQYF. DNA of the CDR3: TGCGCCAGCAGCTTGGTGCGGGGGAGCAACACAGATACGCAGTATTTT.

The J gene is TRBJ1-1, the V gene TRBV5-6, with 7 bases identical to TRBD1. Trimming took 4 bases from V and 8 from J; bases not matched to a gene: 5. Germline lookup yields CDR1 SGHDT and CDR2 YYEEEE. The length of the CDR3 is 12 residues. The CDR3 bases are TGTGCCAGCAGCCTTAGGGGGCTAGAAGCTTTCTTT. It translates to CASSLRGLEAFF. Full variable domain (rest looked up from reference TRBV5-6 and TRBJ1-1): DAGVTQSPTHLIKTRGQQVTLRCSPKSGHDTVSWYQQALGQGPQFIFQYYEEEERQRGNFPDRFSGHQFPNYSSELNVNALLLGDSALYLCASSLRGLEAFFGQGTRLTVV.

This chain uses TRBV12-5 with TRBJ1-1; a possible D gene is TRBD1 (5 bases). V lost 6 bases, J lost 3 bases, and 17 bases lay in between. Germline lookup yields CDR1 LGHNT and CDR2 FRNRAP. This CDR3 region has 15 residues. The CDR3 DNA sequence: TGTGCTAGTGGCCCGGGACTGAAAGGGTACACTGAAGCTTTCTTT. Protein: CASGPGLKGYTEAFF.

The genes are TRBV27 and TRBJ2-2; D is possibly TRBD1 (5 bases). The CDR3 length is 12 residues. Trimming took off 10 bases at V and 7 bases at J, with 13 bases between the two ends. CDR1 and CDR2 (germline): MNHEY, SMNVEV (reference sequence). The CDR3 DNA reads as TGTGCCACCACAGGTGCCTTCGGGGAGCTGTTTTTT. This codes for CATTGAFGELFF.

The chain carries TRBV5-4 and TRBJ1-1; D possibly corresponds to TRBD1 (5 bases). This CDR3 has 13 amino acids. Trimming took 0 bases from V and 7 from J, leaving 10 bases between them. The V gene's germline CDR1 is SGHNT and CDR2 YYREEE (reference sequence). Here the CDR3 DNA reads TGTGCCAGCAGCTTGGAGGGGTCCTTTGAAGCTTTCTTT. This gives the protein CASSLEGSFEAFF.

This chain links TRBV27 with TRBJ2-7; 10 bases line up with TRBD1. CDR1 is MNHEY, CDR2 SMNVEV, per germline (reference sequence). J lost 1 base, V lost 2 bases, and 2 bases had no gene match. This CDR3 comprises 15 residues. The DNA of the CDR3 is TGTGCCAGCAGTTTAGGGACAGGGGCTTCCTACGAGCAGTACTTC. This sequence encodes CASSLGTGASYEQYF.

CDR3 sequence: CASSFKWGDDSTDTQYF. The CDR3 coding sequence is TGTGCCAGCAGCTTCAAGTGGGGCGACGATAGCACAGATACGCAGTATTTT. The rearrangement joins TRBV5-5 to TRBJ2-3; D may be TRBD1 (5 bases). Trimming pared 2 bases from V and 0 bases from J, leaving 16 bases between. The V gene's germline CDR1 is SGHKS and CDR2 YYEKEE (reference sequence). The CDR3 sequence is 17 residues long.

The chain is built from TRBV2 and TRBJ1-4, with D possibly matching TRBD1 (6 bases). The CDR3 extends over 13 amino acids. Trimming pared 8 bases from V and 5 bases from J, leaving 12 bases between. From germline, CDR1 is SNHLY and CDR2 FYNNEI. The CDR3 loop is CASGTGLNEKLFF. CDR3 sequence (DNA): TGTGCCAGCGGCACAGGGCTAAATGAAAAACTGTTTTTT.

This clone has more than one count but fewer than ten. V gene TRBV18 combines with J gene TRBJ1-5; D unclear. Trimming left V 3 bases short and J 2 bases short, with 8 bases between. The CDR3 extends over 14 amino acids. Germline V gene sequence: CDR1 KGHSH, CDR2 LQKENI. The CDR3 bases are TGTGCCAGCTCACCTCAGGTGGGCAATCAGCCCCAGCATTTT. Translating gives CASSPQVGNQPQHF.

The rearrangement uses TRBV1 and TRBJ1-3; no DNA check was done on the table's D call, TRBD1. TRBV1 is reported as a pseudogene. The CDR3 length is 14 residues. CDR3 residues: CTSGRPLAGNTIYF. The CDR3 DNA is TGCACCAGCGGCCGGCCCCTCGCTGGAAACACCATATATTTT.

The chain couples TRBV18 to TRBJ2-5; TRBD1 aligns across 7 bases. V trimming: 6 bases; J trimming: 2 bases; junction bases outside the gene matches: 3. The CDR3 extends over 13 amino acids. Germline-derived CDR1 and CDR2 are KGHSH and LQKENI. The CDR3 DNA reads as TGTGCCAGCTCGCCGACAGGGCAAGAGACCCAGTACTTC. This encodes CASSPTGQETQYF.

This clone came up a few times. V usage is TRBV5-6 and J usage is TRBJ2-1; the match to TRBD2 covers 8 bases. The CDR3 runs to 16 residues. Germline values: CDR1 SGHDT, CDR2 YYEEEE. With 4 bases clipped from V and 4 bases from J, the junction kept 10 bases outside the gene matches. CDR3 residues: CASSARGGMSYNEQFF. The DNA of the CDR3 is TGTGCCAGCAGCGCCCGGGGGGGAATGTCTTACAATGAGCAGTTCTTC.

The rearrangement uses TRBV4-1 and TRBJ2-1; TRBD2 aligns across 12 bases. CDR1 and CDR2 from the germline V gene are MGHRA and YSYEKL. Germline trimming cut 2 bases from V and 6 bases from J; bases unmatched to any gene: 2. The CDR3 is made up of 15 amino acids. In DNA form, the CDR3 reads TGCGCCAGCAGCCAATTGGGACTAGCGGGCAATGAGCAGTTCTTC. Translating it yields CASSQLGLAGNEQFF.

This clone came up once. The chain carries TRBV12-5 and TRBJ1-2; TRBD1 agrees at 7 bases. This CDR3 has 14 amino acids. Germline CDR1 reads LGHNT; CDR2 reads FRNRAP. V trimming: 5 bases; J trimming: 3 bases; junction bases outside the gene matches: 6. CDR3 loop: CASGPTGAHYGYTF. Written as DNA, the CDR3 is TGTGCTAGTGGTCCAACAGGGGCACACTATGGCTACACCTTC.

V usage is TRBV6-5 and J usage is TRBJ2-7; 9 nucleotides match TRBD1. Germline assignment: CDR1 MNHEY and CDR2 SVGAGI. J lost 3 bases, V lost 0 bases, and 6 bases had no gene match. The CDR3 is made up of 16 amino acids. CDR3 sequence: CASSYSNPGQGYEQYF. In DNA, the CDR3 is TGTGCCAGCAGTTACTCGAACCCGGGACAGGGCTACGAGCAGTACTTC.

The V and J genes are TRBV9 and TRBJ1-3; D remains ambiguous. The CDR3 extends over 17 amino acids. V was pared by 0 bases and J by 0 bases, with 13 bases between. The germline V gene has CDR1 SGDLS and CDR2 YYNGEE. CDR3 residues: CASSVAARSGSGNTIYF. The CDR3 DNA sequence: TGTGCCAGCAGCGTAGCTGCCCGTTCGGGCTCTGGAAACACCATATATTTT.

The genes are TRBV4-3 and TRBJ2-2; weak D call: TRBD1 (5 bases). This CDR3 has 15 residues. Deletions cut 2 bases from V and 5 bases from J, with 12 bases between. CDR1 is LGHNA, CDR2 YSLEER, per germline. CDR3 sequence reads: CASSQLFRVTGELFF. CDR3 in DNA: TGCGCCAGCAGCCAATTGTTCAGGGTGACCGGGGAGCTGTTTTTT.

Here the CDR3 reads CASRGSGGKETQYF. CDR3 nucleotide sequence: TGTGCCAGCAGGGGTAGCGGGGGGAAAGAGACCCAGTACTTC. The J gene is TRBJ2-5, the V gene TRBV28; 10 bases are shared with TRBD2. CDR1 MDHEN and CDR2 SYDVKM come from the germline V gene. The CDR3 loop spans 14 amino acids. V lost 6 bases, J lost 3 bases, and 4 bases stayed unmatched. The full variable domain, completed using reference TRBV28 and TRBJ2-5, is DVKVTQSSRYLVKRTGEKVFLECVQDMDHENMFWYRQDPGLGLRLIYFSYDVKMKEKGDIPEGYSVSREKKERFSLILESASTNQTSMYLCASRGSGGKETQYFGPGTRLLVL.

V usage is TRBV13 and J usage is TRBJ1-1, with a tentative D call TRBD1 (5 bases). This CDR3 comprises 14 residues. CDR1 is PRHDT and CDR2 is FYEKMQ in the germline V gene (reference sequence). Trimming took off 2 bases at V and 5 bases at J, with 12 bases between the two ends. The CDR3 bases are TGTGCCAGCAGCTTACCTCCGGGGGGAACTGAAGCTTTCTTT. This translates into CASSLPPGGTEAFF.